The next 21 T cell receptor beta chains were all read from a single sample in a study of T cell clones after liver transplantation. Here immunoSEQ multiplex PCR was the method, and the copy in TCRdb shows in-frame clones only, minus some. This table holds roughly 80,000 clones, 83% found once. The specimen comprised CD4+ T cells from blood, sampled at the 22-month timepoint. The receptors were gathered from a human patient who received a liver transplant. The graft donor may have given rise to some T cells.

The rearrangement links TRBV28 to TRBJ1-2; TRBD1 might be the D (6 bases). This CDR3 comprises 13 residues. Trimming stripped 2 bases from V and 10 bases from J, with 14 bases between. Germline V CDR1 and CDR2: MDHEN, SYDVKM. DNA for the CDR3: TGTGCCAGCAGTTTACTCGGACAGACACTCTACACCTTC. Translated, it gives CASSLLGQTLYTF.

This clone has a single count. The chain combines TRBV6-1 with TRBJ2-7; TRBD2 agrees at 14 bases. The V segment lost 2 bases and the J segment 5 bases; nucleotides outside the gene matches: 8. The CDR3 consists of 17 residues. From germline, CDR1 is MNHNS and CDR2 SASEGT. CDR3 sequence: CASSERLAGGGPHEQYF. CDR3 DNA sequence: TGTGCCAGCAGTGAAAGACTAGCGGGGGGGGGCCCCCACGAGCAGTACTTC.

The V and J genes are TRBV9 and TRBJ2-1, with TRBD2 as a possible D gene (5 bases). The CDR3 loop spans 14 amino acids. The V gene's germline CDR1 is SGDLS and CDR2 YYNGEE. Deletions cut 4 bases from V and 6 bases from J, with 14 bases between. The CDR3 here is CASSPRSGSNEQFF. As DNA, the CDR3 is TGTGCCAGCAGCCCACGGTCGGGGAGCAATGAGCAGTTCTTC.

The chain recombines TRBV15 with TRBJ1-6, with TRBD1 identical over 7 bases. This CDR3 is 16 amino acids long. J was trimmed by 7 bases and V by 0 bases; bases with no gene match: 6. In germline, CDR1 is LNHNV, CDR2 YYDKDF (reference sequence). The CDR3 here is CATSRELGGRNSPLHF. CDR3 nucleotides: TGTGCCACCAGCAGAGAATTAGGGGGCCGGAATTCACCCCTCCACTTT.

This CDR3 reads CASSRRQFGYEQYF. For the CDR3, the DNA is TGTGCCAGCAGCCGCAGACAGTTTGGGTACGAGCAGTACTTC. This chain connects TRBV5-6 to TRBJ2-7; TRBD1 might be the D (5 bases). This CDR3 is 14 amino acids long. Between the trimmed V and J ends, which lost 4 bases and 4 bases, there was a span of 15 bases. The germline V gene has CDR1 SGHDT and CDR2 YYEEEE.

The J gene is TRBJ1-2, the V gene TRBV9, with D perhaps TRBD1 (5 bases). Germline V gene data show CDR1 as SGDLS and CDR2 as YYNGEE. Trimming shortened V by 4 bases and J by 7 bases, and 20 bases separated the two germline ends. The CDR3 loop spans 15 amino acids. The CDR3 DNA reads TGTGCCAGCAGCACTGGGACGCGCGGTGCGCCTGGCTACACCTTC. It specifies CASSTGTRGAPGYTF. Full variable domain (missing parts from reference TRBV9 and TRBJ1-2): DSGVTQTPKHLITATGQRVTLRCSPRSGDLSVYWYQQSLDQGLQFLIQYYNGEERAKGNILERFSAQQFPDLHSELNLSSLELGDSALYFCASSTGTRGAPGYTFGSGTRLTVV.

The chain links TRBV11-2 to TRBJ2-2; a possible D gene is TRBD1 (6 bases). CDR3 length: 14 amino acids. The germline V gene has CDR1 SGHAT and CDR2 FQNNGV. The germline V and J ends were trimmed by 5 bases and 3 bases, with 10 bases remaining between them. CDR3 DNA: TGTGCCAGCAGCCCGGGGACATACACCGGGGAGCTGTTTTTT. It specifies CASSPGTYTGELFF.

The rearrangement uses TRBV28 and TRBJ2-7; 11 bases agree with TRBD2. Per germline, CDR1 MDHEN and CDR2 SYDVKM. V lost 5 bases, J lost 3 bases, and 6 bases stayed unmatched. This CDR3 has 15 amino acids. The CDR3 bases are TGTGCCAGCAGTGAATTCACTAGCGGGAGCTACGAGCAGTACTTC. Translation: CASSEFTSGSYEQYF.

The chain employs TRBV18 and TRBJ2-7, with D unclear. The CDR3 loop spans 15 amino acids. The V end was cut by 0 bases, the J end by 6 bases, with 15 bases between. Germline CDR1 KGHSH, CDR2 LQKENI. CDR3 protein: CASSPPFLGPREQYF. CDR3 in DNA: TGTGCCAGCTCACCACCGTTCTTAGGACCCCGCGAGCAGTACTTC.

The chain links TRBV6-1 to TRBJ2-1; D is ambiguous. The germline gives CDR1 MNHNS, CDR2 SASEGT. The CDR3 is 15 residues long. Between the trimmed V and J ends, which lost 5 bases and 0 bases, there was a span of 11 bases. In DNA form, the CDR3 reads TGTGCCAGCAGTCCCCGACCTCGCTCCTACAATGAGCAGTTCTTC. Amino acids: CASSPRPRSYNEQFF.

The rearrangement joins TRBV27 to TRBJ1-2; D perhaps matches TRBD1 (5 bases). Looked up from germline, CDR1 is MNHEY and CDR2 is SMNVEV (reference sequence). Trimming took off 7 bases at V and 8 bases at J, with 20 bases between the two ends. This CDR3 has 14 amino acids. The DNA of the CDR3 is TGTGCCAGCACCCAAGGGGACGGTCGAAAAGGCTACACCTTC. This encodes CASTQGDGRKGYTF.

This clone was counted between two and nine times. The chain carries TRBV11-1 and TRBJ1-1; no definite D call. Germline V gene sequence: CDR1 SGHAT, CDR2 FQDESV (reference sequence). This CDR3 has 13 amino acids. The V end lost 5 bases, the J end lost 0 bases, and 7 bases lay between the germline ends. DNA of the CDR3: TGTGCCAGCAGCCTCGAAATGAACACTGAAGCTTTCTTT. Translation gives CASSLEMNTEAFF.

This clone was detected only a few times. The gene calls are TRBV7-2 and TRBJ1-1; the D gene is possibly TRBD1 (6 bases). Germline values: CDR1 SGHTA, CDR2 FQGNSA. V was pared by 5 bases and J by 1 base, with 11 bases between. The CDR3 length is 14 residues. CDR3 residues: CASSPQTGNTEAFF. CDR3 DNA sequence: TGTGCCAGCAGCCCCCAGACAGGGAACACTGAAGCTTTCTTT.

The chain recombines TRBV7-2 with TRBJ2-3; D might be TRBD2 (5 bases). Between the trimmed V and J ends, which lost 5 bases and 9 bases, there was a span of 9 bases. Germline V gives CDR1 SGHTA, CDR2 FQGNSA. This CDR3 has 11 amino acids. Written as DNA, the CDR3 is TGTGCCAGCAGCCAGACGGGGACGCAGTATTTT. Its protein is CASSQTGTQYF.

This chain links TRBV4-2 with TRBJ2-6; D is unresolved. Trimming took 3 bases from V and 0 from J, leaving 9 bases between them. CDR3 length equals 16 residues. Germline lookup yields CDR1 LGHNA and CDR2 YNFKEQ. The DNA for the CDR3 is TGTGCCAGCAGCCAGTCCCAGCCCTCTGGGGCCAACGTCCTGACTTTC. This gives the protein CASSQSQPSGANVLTF.

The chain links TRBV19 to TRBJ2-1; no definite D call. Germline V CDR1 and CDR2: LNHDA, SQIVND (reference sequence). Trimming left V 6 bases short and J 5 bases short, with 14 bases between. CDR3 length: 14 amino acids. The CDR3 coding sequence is TGTGCCAGTAGCATAACGGCCAGCAACAATGAGCAGTTCTTC. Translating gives CASSITASNNEQFF.

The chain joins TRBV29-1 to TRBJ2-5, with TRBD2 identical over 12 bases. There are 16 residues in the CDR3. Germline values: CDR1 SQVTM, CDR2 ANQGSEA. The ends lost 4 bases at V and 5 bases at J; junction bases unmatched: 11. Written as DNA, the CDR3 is TGCAGCGTTGCTGGACTAGCGGGGAGGGGGCGGGAGACCCAGTACTTC. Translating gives CSVAGLAGRGRETQYF.

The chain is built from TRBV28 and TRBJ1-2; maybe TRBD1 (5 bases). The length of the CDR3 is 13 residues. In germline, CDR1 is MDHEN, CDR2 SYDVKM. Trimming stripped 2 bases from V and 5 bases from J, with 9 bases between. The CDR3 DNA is TGTGCCAGCAGTTTAGGCAGGGAATATGGCTACACCTTC. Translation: CASSLGREYGYTF.

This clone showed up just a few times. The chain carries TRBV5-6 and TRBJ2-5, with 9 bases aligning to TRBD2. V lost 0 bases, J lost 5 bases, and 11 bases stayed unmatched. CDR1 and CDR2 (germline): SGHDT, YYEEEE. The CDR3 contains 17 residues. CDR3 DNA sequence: TGTGCCAGCAGCTTGGGCTCGGCGGGAGGGGGCGCGGAGACCCAGTACTTC. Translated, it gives CASSLGSAGGGAETQYF.

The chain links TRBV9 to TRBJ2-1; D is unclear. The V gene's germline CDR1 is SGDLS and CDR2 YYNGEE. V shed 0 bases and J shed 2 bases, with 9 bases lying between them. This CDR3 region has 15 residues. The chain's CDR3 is CASSVDSTPYNEQFF. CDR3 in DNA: TGTGCCAGCAGCGTAGATAGCACCCCCTACAATGAGCAGTTCTTC.

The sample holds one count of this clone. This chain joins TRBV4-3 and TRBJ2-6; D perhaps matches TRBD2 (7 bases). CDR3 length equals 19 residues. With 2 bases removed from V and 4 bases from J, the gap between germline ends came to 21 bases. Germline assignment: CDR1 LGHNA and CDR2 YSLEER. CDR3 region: CASSQYPPGGPRGANVLTF. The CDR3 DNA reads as TGCGCCAGCAGCCAATATCCTCCGGGGGGCCCGCGAGGGGCCAACGTCCTGACTTTC.